The clone carrying this TCR beta chain was seen repeatedly, ten times or more. In germline, CDR1 is SQVTM, CDR2 ANQGSEA. This CDR3 has 13 amino acids. V was trimmed by 3 bases and J by 0 bases, leaving 6 bases between them. The data derive from a study of T-cell reconstitution after alpha-beta-depleted transplantation in children. Unique molecular identifiers featured in how the TCRbeta library was prepared. MiXCR was run by TCRdb on the PCR reads, yielding one entry per CDR3 protein. Of 200,000 to 300,000 distinct CDR3 sequences listed, around 13% are singletons. The sample consisted of PBMCs from the stem cell graft donor, taken from the stem cell graft. The genes are TRBV29-1 and TRBJ2-1; no clear D gene. The sequence was obtained from a human donor who donated a stem cell graft to a child with acute lymphoblastic leukemia. CDR3 sequence (DNA): TGCAGCGTTGATTTTAGCTCCTACAATGAGCAGTTCTTC. Its protein product is CSVDFSSYNEQFF.